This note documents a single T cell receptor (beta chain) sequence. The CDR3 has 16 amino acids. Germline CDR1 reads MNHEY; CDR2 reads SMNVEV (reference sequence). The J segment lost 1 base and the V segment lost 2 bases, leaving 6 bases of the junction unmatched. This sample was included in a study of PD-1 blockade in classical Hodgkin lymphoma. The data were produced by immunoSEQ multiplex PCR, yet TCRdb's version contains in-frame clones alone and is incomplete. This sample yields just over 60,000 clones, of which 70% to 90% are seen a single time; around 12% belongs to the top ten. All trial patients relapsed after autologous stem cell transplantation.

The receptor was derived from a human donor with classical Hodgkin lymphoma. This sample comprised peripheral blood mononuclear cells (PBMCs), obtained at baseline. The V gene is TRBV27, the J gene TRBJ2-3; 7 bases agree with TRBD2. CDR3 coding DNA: TGTGCCAGCAGTTTAGGGGGGGTCCGTCGCACAGATACGCAGTATTTT. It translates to CASSLGGVRRTDTQYF.